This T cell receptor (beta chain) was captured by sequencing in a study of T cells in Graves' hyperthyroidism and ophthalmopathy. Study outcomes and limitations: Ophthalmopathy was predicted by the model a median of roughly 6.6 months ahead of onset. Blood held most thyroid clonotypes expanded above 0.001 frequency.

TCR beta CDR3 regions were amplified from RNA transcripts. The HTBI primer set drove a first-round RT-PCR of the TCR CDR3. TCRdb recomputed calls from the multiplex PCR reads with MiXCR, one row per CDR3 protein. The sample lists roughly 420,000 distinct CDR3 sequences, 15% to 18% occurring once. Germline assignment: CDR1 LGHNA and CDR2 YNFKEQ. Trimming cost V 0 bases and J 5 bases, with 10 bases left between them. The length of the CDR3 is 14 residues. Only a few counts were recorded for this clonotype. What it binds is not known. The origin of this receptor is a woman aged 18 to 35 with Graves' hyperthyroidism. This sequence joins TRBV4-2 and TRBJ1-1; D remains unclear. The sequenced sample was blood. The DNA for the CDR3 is TGTGCCAGCAGCCAAGATCCGTCTAGAACTGAAGCTTTCTTT. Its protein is CASSQDPSRTEAFF.